Listed below are T cell receptor beta chains from one sample, sequenced in a study of blood T cell repertoires in COVID-19. Assay used: immunoSEQ multiplex PCR; TCRdb lists only in-frame clones, some missing. The table shows about 58,000 clones, with around 79% occurring only once. Sequenced sample: peripheral blood. All receptors derive from a human donor in a cohort sampled during active COVID-19. Both conserved end residues are part of each CDR3. D genes are given only for firm matches. Where a row states a size, it is once, few, many or the class of an expanded clone; other rows omit it.

V gene	D gene	clone size	J gene	CDR3 protein	CDR3 DNA
TRBV4-2	TRBD1	NA	TRBJ1-2	CASSDTRGGQGYGYTF	TGTGCCAGCAGCGATACGAGGGGGGGACAGGGCTATGGCTACACCTTC
TRBV7-9	TRBD2	NA	TRBJ2-3	CASSLTSGGTTDTQYF	TGTGCCAGCAGCTTAACAAGCGGGGGAACCACAGATACGCAGTATTTT
TRBV10-3	NA	NA	TRBJ1-5	CAISESARYQPQHF	TGTGCCATCAGTGAGTCGGCCCGCTATCAGCCCCAGCATTTT
TRBV7-8	NA	NA	TRBJ2-7	CASSLTNSYEQYF	TGTGCCAGCAGCTTAACTAACTCCTACGAGCAGTACTTC
TRBV5-1	TRBD2	NA	TRBJ2-1	CASSLLKVAGMAYNEQFF	TGCGCCAGCAGCCTTCTGAAAGTAGCGGGAATGGCCTACAATGAGCAGTTCTTC
TRBV5-1	TRBD2	NA	TRBJ2-1	CASSAGLAGGPEQFF	TGCGCCAGCAGCGCGGGACTAGCGGGAGGGCCTGAGCAGTTCTTC
TRBV5-5	TRBD2	NA	TRBJ2-2	CASSPPGLAGGTGELFF	TGTGCCAGCAGCCCCCCGGGACTAGCGGGAGGGACCGGGGAGCTGTTTTTT
TRBV7-9	NA	NA	TRBJ2-2	CASRISGELFF	TGTGCCAGCAGAATATCCGGGGAGCTGTTTTTT
TRBV19	TRBD2	NA	TRBJ2-1	CASSIGPSGGAYNEQFF	TGTGCCAGTAGTATTGGGCCTAGCGGGGGAGCCTACAATGAGCAGTTCTTC
TRBV30	TRBD2	few	TRBJ2-7	CAWTGGLAGSYEQYF	TGTGCCTGGACTGGCGGACTAGCGGGGTCCTACGAGCAGTACTTC
TRBV19	TRBD1	NA	TRBJ2-7	CASRDRGESYEQYF	TGTGCCAGTAGGGACAGGGGGGAGTCCTACGAGCAGTACTTC
TRBV6-5	TRBD2	NA	TRBJ2-1	CASTGLAGIPNEQFF	TGTGCCAGCACCGGACTAGCGGGGATTCCCAATGAGCAGTTCTTC
TRBV4-1	TRBD2	few	TRBJ2-1	CASSRTTWVAGGASSYNEQFF	TGCGCCAGCAGCCGAACTACCTGGGTAGCGGGAGGTGCGAGCTCCTACAATGAGCAGTTCTTC
TRBV13	NA	once	TRBJ2-3	CASRASRLGADTQYF	TGTGCCAGCAGAGCGTCCCGCCTAGGGGCAGATACGCAGTATTTT
TRBV9	TRBD1	once	TRBJ2-7	CASSPRDRPYEQYF	TGTGCCAGCAGCCCACGGGACAGACCCTACGAGCAGTACTTC
TRBV7-9	TRBD1	once	TRBJ2-5	CASSLARTGVQETQYF	TGTGCCAGCAGCTTAGCCCGGACAGGGGTACAAGAGACCCAGTACTTC